Following are 31 T cell receptor beta chains from one sample sequenced in a study of shared clonotypes between healthy human individuals. Some clones are missing from TCRdb's copy, which holds only in-frame ones; the method was immunoSEQ multiplex PCR. This sample has millions of clones, with approximately 95% found just once. CD45RO negativity and positive selection for CCR7 defined naive CD8 cells, a population that excluded terminally differentiated effector memory CD45RA+ cells. Sequences were obtained from naive CD8+ T cells sorted from blood. The receptor source for this set is a man aged 18 to 29 in good health.

In DNA form, the CDR3 reads TGTGCCAGCAGCGGGAAGGATCTGGGAAACACCATATATTTT. Amino acids: CASSGKDLGNTIYF. The chain carries TRBV9 and TRBJ1-3; D remains ambiguous. This CDR3 spans 14 amino acids. With 3 bases removed from V and 4 bases from J, the gap between germline ends came to 11 bases. Germline V lookup: CDR1 SGDLS, CDR2 YYNGEE.

Worth noting for this clone: One end of the junction is discordant with germline, which a read error may explain. This rearrangement joins TRBV7-9 to TRBJ2-7; 7 nucleotides align to TRBD1. Germline CDR1 SEHNR, CDR2 FQNEAQ (reference sequence). The CDR3 consists of 11 residues. As DNA, the CDR3 is TGTGCCAGCAGCCCTTGGCGACAGGGAGACTTC. Protein: CASSPWRQGDF.

The chain joins TRBV6-6 to TRBJ1-1; 10 nucleotides agree with TRBD1. V was clipped by 0 bases and J by 5 bases; unmatched bases: 6. The CDR3 covers 16 residues. Germline CDR1 and CDR2: MNHNY and SVGAGI (reference sequence). This CDR3 is CASSYSDRGPGTEAFF. CDR3 bases: TGTGCCAGCAGTTACTCAGACAGGGGGCCAGGGACTGAAGCTTTCTTT.

The V gene is TRBV10-3, the J gene TRBJ2-7; the match to TRBD1 covers 7 bases. Germline trimming cut 5 bases from V and 2 bases from J; bases unmatched to any gene: 3. From germline, CDR1 is ENHRY and CDR2 SYGVKD. The CDR3 runs 13 residues. As DNA, the CDR3 is TGTGCCATCAGTAGGGACAGTACCTACGAGCAGTACTTC. Protein: CAISRDSTYEQYF.

The chain carries TRBV7-9 and TRBJ2-1; the D is unclear. Trimming took off 3 bases at V and 6 bases at J, with 9 bases between the two ends. CDR3 length equals 13 residues. Germline values: CDR1 SEHNR, CDR2 FQNEAQ (reference sequence). CDR3 bases: TGTGCCAGCAGCTTTGTGCACTTCAATGAGCAGTTCTTC. Protein: CASSFVHFNEQFF.

The genes are TRBV30 and TRBJ1-5; 12 bases are a match to TRBD1. Looked up from germline, CDR1 is GTSNPN and CDR2 is SVGIG (reference sequence). The CDR3 sequence is 15 residues long. J was trimmed by 5 bases and V by 2 bases; bases with no gene match: 4. The chain's CDR3 is CAWSQGTGGYQPQHF. CDR3 DNA: TGTGCCTGGAGTCAAGGGACAGGGGGCTATCAGCCCCAGCATTTT.

DNA of the CDR3: TGCGCCAGCAGCCCCGGGACCAACTCCTACAATGAGCAGTTCTTC. It yields the protein CASSPGTNSYNEQFF. J is TRBJ2-1 and V is TRBV4-1, with D perhaps assigned TRBD1 or TRBD2 (5 bases each). This CDR3 has 15 residues. Germline CDR1 reads MGHRA; CDR2 reads YSYEKL. Trimming pared 4 bases from V and 0 bases from J, leaving 10 bases between.

This clone has only one observation. The sample has other DNA sequences that encode this CDR3 too. The J gene is TRBJ2-1, the V gene TRBV27, with D perhaps matching TRBD2 (6 bases). Germline CDR1 and CDR2: MNHEY and SMNVEV (reference sequence). The CDR3 loop spans 15 amino acids. V was shortened by 2 bases and J by 0 bases, with 8 bases between the two germline ends. The CDR3 nucleotides are TGTGCCAGCAGTTTAGCGGGAAACTCCTACAATGAGCAGTTCTTC. Encoded protein: CASSLAGNSYNEQFF.

V and J are TRBV6-1 and TRBJ2-2; D is unclear. Between the trimmed V and J ends, which lost 0 bases and 5 bases, there was a span of 10 bases. Germline CDR1 MNHNS, CDR2 SASEGT. This CDR3 has 15 residues. The CDR3 reads CASSEAIGLTGELFF. The DNA of the CDR3 is TGTGCCAGCAGTGAAGCGATAGGGTTAACCGGGGAGCTGTTTTTT.

The chain recombines TRBV4-2 with TRBJ2-2; 7 nucleotides line up with TRBD1. The CDR3 totals 18 residues. Germline V gene data show CDR1 as LGHNA and CDR2 as YNFKEQ. With V trimmed by 2 bases and J by 4 bases, 13 bases remained unmatched. The CDR3, as DNA: TGTGCCAGCAGCCAATTTATCGGGACAGTCGAAACCACCGGGGAGCTGTTTTTT. This gives the protein CASSQFIGTVETTGELFF.

The chain joins TRBV2 to TRBJ2-3; TRBD2 matches 10 bases. V shed 4 bases, J shed 8 bases, and the junction held 12 bases outside the gene matches. Germline V gives CDR1 SNHLY, CDR2 FYNNEI. The CDR3 covers 16 residues. CDR3 residues: CASSVGIGTSEATQYF. For the CDR3, the DNA is TGTGCCAGCAGTGTAGGTATTGGGACTAGCGAGGCTACGCAGTATTTT.

The rearrangement uses TRBV7-2 and TRBJ2-7; TRBD2 matches at 9 bases. Germline trimming cut 5 bases from V and 6 bases from J; bases unmatched to any gene: 8. CDR1 is SGHTA, CDR2 FQGNSA, per germline. The CDR3 consists of 14 residues. In nucleotides, the CDR3 is TGTGCCAGCAGCCCAGTAGCGGGAGTTGGCGAGCAGTACTTC. It translates to CASSPVAGVGEQYF.

This sequence joins TRBV9 and TRBJ2-5; 16 bases align to TRBD2. Trimming removed 2 bases from V and 5 bases from J; junction bases left unmatched: 6. The CDR3 is 17 residues long. The V gene's germline CDR1 is SGDLS and CDR2 YYNGEE. The CDR3 DNA reads TGTGCCAGCAGCGTCGGGACTAGCGGGGGGGCCTGGGAGACCCAGTACTTC. It specifies CASSVGTSGGAWETQYF.

The chain has TRBV2 and TRBJ2-7, with 8 positions matching TRBD1. CDR3 length equals 15 residues. Germline loops: CDR1 SNHLY, CDR2 FYNNEI. The trim removed 6 bases at V and 0 bases at J, leaving 7 bases unmatched. The chain's CDR3 is CASRQGASSSYEQYF. The CDR3 DNA reads TGTGCCAGCAGGCAGGGGGCTTCGAGCTCCTACGAGCAGTACTTC.

This chain uses TRBV7-8 with TRBJ1-5; no clear D. From germline, CDR1 is SGHVS and CDR2 FQNEAQ. With 0 bases removed from V and 9 bases from J, the gap between germline ends came to 6 bases. This CDR3 has 12 residues. CDR3 nucleotide sequence: TGTGCCAGCAGCTTAGCCGCGGGGCCCCAGCATTTT. It codes for CASSLAAGPQHF.

This clone was observed at least ten times. The genes are TRBV29-1 and TRBJ2-4, with D perhaps matching TRBD1 or TRBD2 (5 bases each). Deletions cut 7 bases from V and 8 bases from J, with 15 bases between. The CDR3 covers 12 residues. Germline lookup yields CDR1 SQVTM and CDR2 ANQGSEA. The CDR3 DNA reads as TGCAGCGGCGGGCCGGGCAGGGACATTCAGTACTTC. Protein sequence: CSGGPGRDIQYF.

This clone is a singleton in its sample. V usage is TRBV13 and J usage is TRBJ2-7; TRBD1 is a possible D gene (6 bases). The V end lost 3 bases, the J end lost 2 bases, and 11 bases lay between the germline ends. There are 14 residues in the CDR3. Per germline, CDR1 PRHDT and CDR2 FYEKMQ (reference sequence). The CDR3 DNA is TGTGCCAGCAGCTTTTCTGGACAGCCCTACGAGCAGTACTTC. It codes for CASSFSGQPYEQYF.

This sequence joins TRBV13 and TRBJ1-2; D gene ambiguous. Germline V gene data show CDR1 as PRHDT and CDR2 as FYEKMQ (reference sequence). The CDR3 is 14 amino acids. V was cut by 0 bases and J by 4 bases, with 9 bases left in between. The CDR3 nucleotides read TGTGCCAGCAGCTTAGGGGGGTCGAGCTATGGCTACACCTTC. Protein sequence: CASSLGGSSYGYTF.

V usage is TRBV4-3 and J usage is TRBJ2-1, with 7 bases aligning to TRBD2. The trim removed 0 bases at V and 9 bases at J, leaving 5 bases unmatched. CDR1 LGHNA and CDR2 YSLEER come from the germline V gene. The length of the CDR3 is 14 residues. The CDR3 DNA reads TGCGCCAGCAGCCAAGATTTTACTAGCGCTGAGCAGTTCTTC. Its protein product is CASSQDFTSAEQFF.

The gene calls are TRBV5-1 and TRBJ2-1; TRBD1 matches 9 bases. The CDR3 is 15 residues long. Germline loops: CDR1 SGHRS, CDR2 YFSETQ. The J segment lost 4 bases and the V segment lost 4 bases, leaving 6 bases of the junction unmatched. This CDR3 reads CASSPGQGFYNEQFF. The CDR3, as DNA: TGCGCCAGCAGCCCCGGACAGGGGTTTTACAATGAGCAGTTCTTC.

J is TRBJ2-1 and V is TRBV5-5; D is perhaps TRBD2 (5 bases). Germline lookup yields CDR1 SGHKS and CDR2 YYEKEE (reference sequence). The CDR3 runs to 14 residues. Between the trimmed V and J ends, which lost 0 bases and 7 bases, there was a span of 11 bases. CDR3 sequence (DNA): TGTGCCAGCAGCTTGGGAATCGGGGTAAATGAGCAGTTCTTC. It translates to CASSLGIGVNEQFF.

This clone was picked up one time. J is TRBJ2-3 and V is TRBV7-9; D remains ambiguous. Trimming removed 2 bases from V and 4 bases from J, with 10 bases in between. Germline assignment: CDR1 SEHNR and CDR2 FQNEAQ (reference sequence). The CDR3 length is 14 residues. CDR3 bases: TGTGCCAGCAGCTTAAGGCAGCCCTCAGATACGCAGTATTTT. Protein sequence: CASSLRQPSDTQYF. Complete variable domain (other parts from reference TRBV7-9 and TRBJ2-3): DTGVSQNPRHKITKRGQNVTFRCDPISEHNRLYWYRQTLGQGPEFLTYFQNEAQLEKSRLLSDRFSAERPKGSFSTLEIQRTEQGDSAMYLCASSLRQPSDTQYFGPGTRLTVL.

The V call is TRBV13, the J call TRBJ2-3; maybe TRBD2 (6 bases). The CDR3 consists of 16 residues. Germline V gene lookup returns CDR1 PRHDT and CDR2 FYEKMQ (reference sequence). V lost 1 base to trimming and J lost 4 bases, with 15 bases between them. CDR3 region: CASSLDPGEVPDTQYF. The CDR3 DNA reads TGTGCCAGCAGCTTAGATCCGGGGGAGGTTCCAGATACGCAGTATTTT.

With respect to this clone: Other DNA sequences within the sample encode an identical CDR3. The chain joins TRBV10-1 to TRBJ2-5; perhaps TRBD1 as D (6 bases). This CDR3 spans 13 amino acids. Germline CDR1 WNHNN, CDR2 SYGVQD (reference sequence). The germline V and J ends were trimmed by 2 bases and 3 bases, with 7 bases remaining between them. CDR3 nucleotide sequence: TGCGCCAGCAGTGAGGCAGGGGAAGAGACCCAGTACTTC. Its translation is CASSEAGEETQYF.

On this clone: This specimen includes other DNA sequences encoding the same CDR3. V is TRBV5-5 and J is TRBJ2-7; unclear D gene. Trimming took off 0 bases at V and 4 bases at J, with 8 bases between the two ends. Germline CDR1 and CDR2: SGHKS and YYEKEE (reference sequence). The CDR3 has 13 amino acids. This chain's CDR3 is CASSLEPIYEQYF. The CDR3 nucleotides read TGTGCCAGCAGCTTGGAACCGATTTACGAGCAGTACTTC.

The chain joins TRBV19 to TRBJ2-2, with D unclear. Trimming stripped 5 bases from V and 3 bases from J, with 1 base between. CDR3 length: 11 amino acids. The germline V gene has CDR1 LNHDA and CDR2 SQIVND (reference sequence). CDR3: CASSYTGELFF. CDR3 bases: TGTGCCAGTAGTTACACCGGGGAGCTGTTTTTT.

About this clone itself: The identical CDR3 is also encoded by other nucleotide sequences in the sample. This sequence joins TRBV27 and TRBJ1-1; D gene unclear. The CDR3 has 13 amino acids. V was trimmed by 3 bases and J by 4 bases, leaving 9 bases between them. Germline CDR1 is MNHEY and CDR2 is SMNVEV (reference sequence). DNA of the CDR3: TGTGCCAGCAGTTTTGGGAGAGGCACTGAAGCTTTCTTT. Translation: CASSFGRGTEAFF.

V and J are TRBV6-5 and TRBJ2-2, with D possibly matching TRBD2 (6 bases). Germline V CDR1 and CDR2: MNHEY, SVGAGI. The CDR3 totals 13 residues. V was trimmed by 10 bases and J by 4 bases, leaving 13 bases between them. Here the CDR3 DNA reads TGTGCCACTCAATGGGAGGCCACCGGGGAGCTGTTTTTT. As protein: CATQWEATGELFF.

The chain links TRBV7-6 to TRBJ1-1; D is uncertain. V was pared by 1 base and J by 0 bases, with 9 bases between. The CDR3 consists of 15 residues. CDR1 and CDR2 (germline): SGHVS, FNYEAQ. This CDR3 is CASSLGGSMNTEAFF. The CDR3 nucleotides are TGTGCCAGCAGCTTAGGAGGCAGTATGAACACTGAAGCTTTCTTT.

The CDR3 spells CAISESRQESSYNSPLHF. The CDR3 nucleotides read TGTGCCATCAGTGAGTCCCGGCAGGAGAGCTCCTATAATTCACCCCTCCACTTT. J is TRBJ1-6 and V is TRBV10-3, with unresolved D. This CDR3 is 18 amino acids long. Germline assignment: CDR1 ENHRY and CDR2 SYGVKD. The germline V and J ends were trimmed by 0 bases and 0 bases, with 12 bases remaining between them.

The chain recombines TRBV19 with TRBJ1-4; the match to TRBD1 covers 7 bases. The germline gives CDR1 LNHDA, CDR2 SQIVND (reference sequence). The CDR3 sequence is 14 residues long. V gave up 7 bases and J gave up 5 bases; unmatched junction bases: 7. CDR3 coding DNA: TGTGCCAGTAAAGACAGGGTGGGAAATGAAAAACTGTTTTTT. Amino acid sequence: CASKDRVGNEKLFF.